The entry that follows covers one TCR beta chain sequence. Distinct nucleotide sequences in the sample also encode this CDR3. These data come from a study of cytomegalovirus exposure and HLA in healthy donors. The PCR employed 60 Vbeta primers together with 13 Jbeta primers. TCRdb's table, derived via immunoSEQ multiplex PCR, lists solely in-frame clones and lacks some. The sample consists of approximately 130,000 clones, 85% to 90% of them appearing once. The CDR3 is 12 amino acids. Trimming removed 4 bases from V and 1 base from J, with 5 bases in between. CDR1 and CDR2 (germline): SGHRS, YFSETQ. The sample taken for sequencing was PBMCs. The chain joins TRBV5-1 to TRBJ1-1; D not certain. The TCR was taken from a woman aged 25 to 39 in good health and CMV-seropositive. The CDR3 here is CASSPGNTEAFF. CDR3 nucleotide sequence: TGCGCCAGCAGCCCCGGGAACACTGAAGCTTTCTTT. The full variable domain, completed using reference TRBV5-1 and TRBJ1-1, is KAGVTQTPRYLIKTRGQQVTLSCSPISGHRSVSWYQQTPGQGLQFLFEYFSETQRNKGNFPGRFSGRQFSNSRSEMNVSTLELGDSALYLCASSPGNTEAFFGQGTRLTVV.